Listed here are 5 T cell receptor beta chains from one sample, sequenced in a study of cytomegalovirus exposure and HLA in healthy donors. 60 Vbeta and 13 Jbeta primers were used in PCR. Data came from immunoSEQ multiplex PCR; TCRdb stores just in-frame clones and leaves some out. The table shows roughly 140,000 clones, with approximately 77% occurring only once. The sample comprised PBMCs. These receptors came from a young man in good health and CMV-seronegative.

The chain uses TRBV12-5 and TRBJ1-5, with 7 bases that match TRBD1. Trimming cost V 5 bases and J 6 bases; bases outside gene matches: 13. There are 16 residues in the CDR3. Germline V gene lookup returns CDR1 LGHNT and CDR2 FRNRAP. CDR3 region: CASGKGTAAFSQPQHF. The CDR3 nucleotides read TGTGCTAGTGGTAAGGGGACAGCGGCCTTTAGTCAGCCCCAGCATTTT.

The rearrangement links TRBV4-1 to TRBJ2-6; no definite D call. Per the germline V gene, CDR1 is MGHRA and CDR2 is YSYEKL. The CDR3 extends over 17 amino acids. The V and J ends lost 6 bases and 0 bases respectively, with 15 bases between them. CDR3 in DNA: TGCGCCAGCAGAGAAGCACGTACAGTCTCTGGGGCCAACGTCCTGACTTTC. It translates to CASREARTVSGANVLTF.

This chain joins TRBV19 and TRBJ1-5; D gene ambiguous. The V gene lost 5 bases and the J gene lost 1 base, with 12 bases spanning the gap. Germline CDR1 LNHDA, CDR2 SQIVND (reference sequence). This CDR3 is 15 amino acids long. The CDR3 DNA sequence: TGTGCCAGTAGTGTAGGAGGTAGGAGCAATCAGCCCCAGCATTTT. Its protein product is CASSVGGRSNQPQHF.

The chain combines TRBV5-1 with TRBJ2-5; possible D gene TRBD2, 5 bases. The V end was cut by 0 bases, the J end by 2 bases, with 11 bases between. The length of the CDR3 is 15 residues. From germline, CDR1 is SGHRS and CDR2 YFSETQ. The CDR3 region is CASSLEGGRQETQYF. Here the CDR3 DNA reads TGCGCCAGCAGCTTGGAAGGAGGTCGGCAAGAGACCCAGTACTTC.

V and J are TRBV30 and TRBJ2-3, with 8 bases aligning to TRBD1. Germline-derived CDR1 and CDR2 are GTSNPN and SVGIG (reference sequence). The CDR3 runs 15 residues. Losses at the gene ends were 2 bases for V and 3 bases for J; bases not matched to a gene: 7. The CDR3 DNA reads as TGTGCCTGGAGTAACTTCAGGGGGCGGACAGATACGCAGTATTTT. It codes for CAWSNFRGRTDTQYF.